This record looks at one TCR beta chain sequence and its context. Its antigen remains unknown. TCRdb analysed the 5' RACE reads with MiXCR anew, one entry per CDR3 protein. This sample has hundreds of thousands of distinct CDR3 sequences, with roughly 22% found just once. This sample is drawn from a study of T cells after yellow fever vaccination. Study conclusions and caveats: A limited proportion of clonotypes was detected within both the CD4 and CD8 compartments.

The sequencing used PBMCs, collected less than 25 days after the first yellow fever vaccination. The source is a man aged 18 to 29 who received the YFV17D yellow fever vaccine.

CDR3 in amino acids: CASSVAGTGSSGNTIYF. The CDR3 bases are TGTGCCAGCAGCGTAGCTGGGACAGGTAGCTCTGGAAACACCATATATTTT. The chain couples TRBV9 to TRBJ1-3, with 8 bases matching TRBD1. The CDR3 consists of 17 residues. The J segment lost 0 bases and the V segment lost 0 bases, leaving 5 bases of the junction unmatched. Germline values: CDR1 SGDLS, CDR2 YYNGEE.